Presented here are 2 T cell receptor beta chains from one specimen sequenced in a study of shared clonotypes between healthy human individuals. Sequencing used immunoSEQ multiplex PCR; TCRdb keeps in-frame clones, though not all of them. The sample carries roughly 2.5 million clones, 85% to 95% recorded once. The sample consisted of naive CD4+ T cells sorted from blood. Indicated subset: CD45RA+ positively selected. The receptors were sampled from a man aged 18 to 30 in good health.

The chain joins TRBV5-5 to TRBJ2-5; D remains unclear. The germline V gene has CDR1 SGHKS and CDR2 YYEKEE (reference sequence). The CDR3 runs to 13 residues. Trimming removed 1 base at V and 1 base at J, with 5 bases between. CDR3 nucleotide sequence: TGTGCCAGCAGCTTGTACAGCCAAGAGACCCAGTACTTC. Protein sequence: CASSLYSQETQYF.

Of note for this clone: The same CDR3 is also encoded by other DNA sequences in this sample. The chain combines TRBV7-2 with TRBJ2-7; D gene ambiguous. V lost 5 bases to trimming and J lost 1 base, with 9 bases between them. Germline V lookup: CDR1 SGHTA, CDR2 FQGNSA. This CDR3 region has 13 residues. The CDR3 reads CASSPYSSYEQYF. CDR3 bases: TGTGCCAGCAGCCCGTACTCATCCTACGAGCAGTACTTC.